The 4 T cell receptor beta chains reported below all come from one sample, sequenced in a study of Ad26.COV2.S vaccination and SARS-CoV-2 variants. The repertoire was sequenced with immunoSEQ multiplex PCR; TCRdb's copy has only in-frame clones and lacks some. The sample has 180,000 or so clones, 87% seen once. The sequencing used peripheral blood, collected after recovery from COVID-19. These receptors were collected from a human donor who had recovered from COVID-19.

The count of this clone is one. The chain links TRBV19 to TRBJ1-2, with D maybe TRBD1 (5 bases). CDR3 size: 14 residues. V gave up 2 bases and J gave up 4 bases, with 11 bases separating them. In germline, CDR1 is LNHDA, CDR2 SQIVND (reference sequence). CDR3 loop: CASSIPGLSYGYTF. CDR3 coding DNA: TGTGCCAGTAGTATACCAGGGCTGAGCTATGGCTACACCTTC.

The J gene is TRBJ2-7, the V gene TRBV18; D remains ambiguous. The germline V gene has CDR1 KGHSH and CDR2 LQKENI. V was cut by 2 bases and J by 2 bases, with 10 bases left in between. The CDR3 is 14 residues long. CDR3 DNA sequence: TGTGCCAGCTCACCAACCCGGGTACCCTACGAGCAGTACTTC. It is translated as CASSPTRVPYEQYF.

This rearrangement joins TRBV6-5 to TRBJ2-2; the match to TRBD2 covers 9 bases. Looked up from germline, CDR1 is MNHEY and CDR2 is SVGAGI. Trimming at V came to 4 bases and at J to 4 bases, leaving 4 bases not matched to a gene. CDR3 length: 15 residues. CDR3 protein: CASSSLAGSTGELFF. CDR3 coding DNA: TGTGCCAGCAGTTCCCTAGCGGGGAGCACCGGGGAGCTGTTTTTT.

This clone was seen only once. V usage is TRBV7-3 and J usage is TRBJ2-3; 10 bases are a match to TRBD1. V shed 4 bases, J shed 4 bases, and the junction held 5 bases outside the gene matches. CDR1 is SGHTA, CDR2 FQGTGA, per germline. The CDR3 extends over 15 amino acids. The CDR3 DNA reads as TGTGCCAGCAGCTGGGGACAGGGGTCCGCAGATACGCAGTATTTT. Translating it yields CASSWGQGSADTQYF.